Below, one TCR beta chain is given with its context. These data belong to a study of blood T cell repertoires in COVID-19. Across the whole study: Samples representing acute and convalescent COVID-19 were sourced from the United States, Italy and Spain. In each case, the material was cDNA or gDNA derived from T cells, B-cell-depleted T cells, or PBMCs.

Here immunoSEQ multiplex PCR was the method, and the copy in TCRdb shows in-frame clones only, minus some. The table has about 320,000 clones, about nine tenths seen once. The V end lost 6 bases, the J end lost 8 bases, and 14 bases lay between the germline ends. The CDR3 covers 14 residues. In germline, CDR1 is MNHEY, CDR2 SVGAGI. Sequencing was performed on PBMCs or T cells enriched from blood (not recorded which). The receptor comes from a woman between 18 and 30 years old who had recovered from COVID-19. The chain combines TRBV6-5 with TRBJ1-6, with D possibly being TRBD1 (6 bases). As DNA, the CDR3 is TGTGCCAGCAGCCCGACAGGTGGGGATTCACCCCTCCACTTT. As protein: CASSPTGGDSPLHF.